This entry lists 12 T cell receptor beta chains sequenced from one sample in a study of tissue T cells after allogeneic stem cell transplantation. Only in-frame clones appear in the TCRdb table, and some are missing; sequencing was by immunoSEQ multiplex PCR. The table has thousands of clones, approximately 70% seen once. The sequencing input was blood. All receptors come from a female BALB/c mouse in good health. These mice share the MHC haplotype H2-d.

Details on this clone: The gene names here belong to mouse. The DNA ends 1 residue before the CDR3 does, and the rest of the CDR3 is filled in from the germline J gene. This rearrangement joins TRBV20 to TRBJ2-3; TRBD2 aligns across 8 bases. The trim removed 0 bases at V and 0 bases at J, leaving 2 bases unmatched. The CDR3 sequence is 15 residues long. Germline loops: CDR1 GFQATS, CDR2 STVNSAI. CDR3 DNA, as far as it was read: TGTGGTGCTAGGGATTCTGGGGGGAGTGCAGAAACGCTGTAT. This gives the protein CGARDSGGSAETLY. In full, the CDR3 reads CGARDSGGSAETLYF. Supplemented by reference TRBV20 and TRBJ2-3, the full variable domain reads GALVYQYPRRTICKSGTSMRMECQAVGFQATSVAWYRQSPQKTFELIALSTVNSAIKYEQNFTQEKFPISHPNLSFSSMTVLNAYLEDRGLYLCGARDSGGSAETLYFGSGTRLTVL.

Of note for this clone: Mouse names are used for the genes. Read coverage stops 1 residue before the CDR3 terminus; the germline J gene supplies the remainder. The gene calls are TRBV13-3 and TRBJ1-2; 7 bases map to TRBD1. The CDR3 length is 15 residues. Per the germline V gene, CDR1 is NNHDY and CDR2 is SYVADS. The ends lost 3 bases at V and 0 bases at J; junction bases unmatched: 5. The CDR3 sequence is CASSGDRAANSDYTF. The covered CDR3 bases are TGTGCCAGCAGTGGAGACAGGGCGGCAAACTCCGACTACACC.

Note on this clone: Mouse gene names and germline throughout. The CDR3 goes on 1 residue after the read ends, and that part is filled in from the germline J gene. The V and J genes are TRBV5 and TRBJ2-1; 9 bases align to TRBD2. Per germline, CDR1 LGHNA and CDR2 YNLKQL (reference sequence). J gave up 7 bases and V 2 bases, and 6 bases lay outside the gene matches. This CDR3 region has 15 residues. CDR3 sequence: CASSQTTGGGAEQFF. The sequenced part of the CDR3 DNA is TGTGCCAGCAGCCAAACGACTGGGGGAGGGGCTGAGCAGTTC.

As concerns this clone: All gene names here are mouse names. The observed sequence ends 1 residue before the CDR3 terminus, with the missing tail filled in from the germline J gene. The V gene is TRBV5, the J gene TRBJ1-4, with D maybe TRBD1 (5 bases). Between the trimmed V and J ends, which lost 1 base and 7 bases, there was a span of 7 bases. CDR3 length: 13 amino acids. Germline values: CDR1 LGHNA, CDR2 YNLKQL (reference sequence). Incomplete CDR3 DNA: TGTGCCAGCAGCCAAGGGACAAGCGAAAGATTATTT. Translation gives CASSQGTSERLF. The entire CDR3 sequence reads CASSQGTSERLFF.

Of note for this clone: The junction does not match germline at one end; this may be a read error. Genes and germline come from the mouse. The read comes to an end 1 residue before the CDR3 does, leaving the germline J gene to fill in the end. The chain combines TRBV19 with TRBJ2-2; the match to TRBD2 covers 11 bases. The CDR3 is made up of 15 amino acids. CDR1 FNHDT and CDR2 SITEND come from the germline V gene (reference sequence). CDR3: CARSGLGGNTGQLYF. The sequenced CDR3 bases are TGTGCCCGCAGTGGACTGGGGGGAAACACCGGGCAGCTCTAC. Full variable domain (rest looked up from reference TRBV19 and TRBJ2-2): GGIITQTPKFLIGQEGQKLTLKCQQNFNHDTMYWYRQDSGKGLRLIYYSITENDLQKGDLSEGYDASREKKSSFSLTVTSAQKNEMAVFLCARSGLGGNTGQLYFGEGSKLTVL.

Of note for this clone: Gene names and germline match the mouse. The read halts 1 residue ahead of the CDR3 end, with the missing end drawn from the germline J gene. The chain recombines TRBV5 with TRBJ2-7; 8 nucleotides align to TRBD2. This CDR3 comprises 14 residues. The J segment lost 4 bases and the V segment lost 1 base, leaving 3 bases of the junction unmatched. CDR1 is LGHNA and CDR2 is YNLKQL in the germline V gene (reference sequence). The CDR3 region is CASSQVGGEYEQYF. CDR3 bases read: TGTGCCAGCAGCCAAGTGGGGGGGGAATATGAACAGTAC.

Comments on this clone: The genes and germline here are from mouse. The read comes to an end 1 residue before the CDR3 does, leaving the germline J gene to fill in the end. The chain combines TRBV29 with TRBJ2-7; 10 bases line up with TRBD1. In germline, CDR1 is MSHET, CDR2 SYDVDS. With 5 bases clipped from V and 7 bases from J, the junction kept 8 bases outside the gene matches. CDR3 length: 14 amino acids. The part of the CDR3 DNA that was read is TGTGCTAGCAGTCCACCGGGACAGGGGTGGGAACAGTAC. This sequence encodes CASSPPGQGWEQY. The whole CDR3 reads CASSPPGQGWEQYF.

Comments on this clone: Gene names and germline refer to mouse. The observed sequence ends 1 residue before the CDR3 terminus, with the missing tail filled in from the germline J gene. V is TRBV29 and J is TRBJ1-1; 10 nucleotides align to TRBD1. The CDR3 runs to 13 residues. V lost 3 bases, J lost 7 bases, and 2 bases stayed unmatched. CDR1 and CDR2 from the germline V gene are MSHET and SYDVDS. The CDR3 protein is CASSFDRGREVFF. Partial CDR3 DNA: TGTGCTAGCAGTTTTGACAGGGGGCGAGAAGTCTTC.

In this sample, this clone turned up a few times. Mouse names are used for the genes. The DNA ends 1 residue before the CDR3 does, and the rest of the CDR3 is filled in from the germline J gene. V and J are TRBV5 and TRBJ2-7; 10 bases fit TRBD2. After removal of 0 bases from V and 0 bases from J, the junction contained 2 bases not matched to a gene. Germline CDR1 is LGHNA and CDR2 is YNLKQL (reference sequence). The CDR3 loop spans 16 amino acids. The CDR3: CASSQETGGLSYEQYF. The part of the CDR3 DNA that was read is TGTGCCAGCAGCCAAGAGACTGGGGGGCTCTCCTATGAACAGTAC.

In the case of this clone: Genes and germline come from the mouse. Read coverage stops 1 residue before the CDR3 terminus; the germline J gene supplies the remainder. The V and J genes are TRBV13-2 and TRBJ1-2; D possibly corresponds to TRBD1 (6 bases). This CDR3 has 15 residues. The germline gives CDR1 NNHNN, CDR2 SYGAGS (reference sequence). Between the trimmed V and J ends, which lost 3 bases and 0 bases, there was a span of 12 bases. The CDR3 here is CASGGAGTSNSDYTF. The CDR3 bases that were read are TGTGCCAGCGGTGGGGCCGGGACATCAAACTCCGACTACACC.

As regards this clone: Gene names and germline match the mouse. The read ends 1 residue shy of where the CDR3 ends; the end is completed using the germline J gene. V usage is TRBV5 and J usage is TRBJ2-2; possibly TRBD2 for D (7 bases). Trimming left V 0 bases short and J 0 bases short, with 11 bases between. This CDR3 contains 17 residues. Germline CDR1 and CDR2: LGHNA and YNLKQL (reference sequence). The part of the CDR3 DNA that was read is TGTGCCAGCAGCCAAGATTTGGGGGGCCCAAACACCGGGCAGCTCTAC. As protein: CASSQDLGGPNTGQLY. Given in full, the CDR3 is CASSQDLGGPNTGQLYF.

Concerning this clone: Gene names and germline match the mouse. Read coverage stops 1 residue before the CDR3 terminus; the germline J gene supplies the remainder. The V and J genes are TRBV13-3 and TRBJ2-1; D gene unclear. The germline CDR1 and CDR2 sequences are NNHDY and SYVADS. This CDR3 spans 13 amino acids. Trimming pared 6 bases from V and 0 bases from J, leaving 7 bases between. The CDR3 sequence: CASKQNNYAEQFF. CDR3 DNA, as far as it was read: TGTGCCAGCAAACAGAATAACTATGCTGAGCAGTTC.